This T cell receptor beta chain is from a study of identical twins. TCRdb called the 5' RACE reads again in MiXCR, with one record for every CDR3 protein. The sample lists 450,000 to 600,000 distinct CDR3 sequences; around 20% were seen once. This CDR3 has 14 amino acids. CDR1 is SEHNR, CDR2 FQNEAQ, per germline (reference sequence). V dropped 1 base and J dropped 7 bases, with 10 bases sitting between them. This sample also belongs to another study, concerning yellow fever vaccine responses in identical twins.

The source of this sequence is a woman in her late teens or twenties in good health. The gene calls are TRBV7-9 and TRBJ1-4, with D perhaps TRBD1 (6 bases). The sample comprised CD4+ T cells sorted from blood. The CDR3 sequence: CASSLVGTIEKLFF. The CDR3 nucleotides are TGTGCCAGCAGCTTAGTCGGGACAATTGAAAAACTGTTTTTT.